A selection of T cell receptor beta chains follows, all from one sample in a study of blood T cell repertoires in COVID-19. Libraries were prepared by immunoSEQ multiplex PCR; TCRdb keeps only in-frame clonotypes and omits some of them. The repertoire holds 190,000 or so clones, with 70% to 90% as singletons. The sequenced sample was peripheral blood. The receptors stem from a woman aged 25 to 45 with active or convalescent COVID-19. CDR3s include the opening cysteine and the closing phenylalanine or tryptophan. D genes are given only for firm matches. Some rows have no size entry. The others give once, few or many, or a class for an expanded clone.

d_gene	v_gene	abundance	j_gene	CDR3aa	CDR3nt
.	TRBV24-1	.	TRBJ1-1	CATSDFDGVDEEGHTEAFF	TGTGCCACCAGTGATTTTGACGGGGTCGATGAGGAAGGGCACACTGAAGCTTTCTTT
.	TRBV14	.	TRBJ2-3	CASSQDRGFSTDTQYF	TGTGCCAGCAGCCAAGATCGAGGTTTTAGCACAGATACGCAGTATTTT
.	TRBV3-1/TRBV3-2	.	TRBJ2-4	CASSQAGASKNIQYF	TGTGCCAGCAGCCAAGCCGGTGCGTCCAAAAACATTCAGTACTTC
.	TRBV2	.	TRBJ1-5	CASSGESRNQPQHF	TGTGCCAGCAGTGGGGAGAGCCGCAATCAGCCCCAGCATTTT
TRBD1	TRBV9	.	TRBJ1-3	CASSDTRDRALGNTIYF	TGTGCCAGCAGCGATACCCGGGACAGGGCCCTTGGAAACACCATATATTTT
TRBD2	TRBV10-3	.	TRBJ2-1	CAISALAGEGYNEQFF	TGTGCCATCAGTGCCCTAGCGGGAGAGGGCTACAATGAGCAGTTCTTC
.	TRBV5-4	.	TRBJ1-2	CASSPWPGGYTF	TGTGCCAGCAGCCCGTGGCCTGGCGGCTACACCTTC
TRBD2	TRBV11-2	.	TRBJ2-2	CASSLLAGGTGELFF	TGTGCCAGCAGCTTATTGGCGGGGGGCACCGGGGAGCTGTTTTTT
TRBD2	TRBV28	once	TRBJ2-7	CASIGPLAGDRYEQYF	TGTGCCAGCATCGGCCCGCTAGCGGGAGATCGTTACGAGCAGTACTTC
.	TRBV27	once	TRBJ1-1	CASSSPGQKEAFF	TGTGCCAGCAGTTCCCCCGGACAGAAAGAAGCTTTCTTT
TRBD2	TRBV10-3	.	TRBJ2-1	CAISRTSGSSNEQFF	TGTGCCATCAGCCGGACTAGCGGGAGCAGTAATGAGCAGTTCTTC
TRBD1	TRBV9	.	TRBJ2-1	CASSQDRGRGNEQFF	TGTGCCAGCAGCCAGGACAGGGGAAGGGGAAATGAGCAGTTCTTC
.	TRBV19	.	TRBJ2-1	CASSWREGDEQFF	TGTGCCAGTAGCTGGCGGGAAGGGGATGAGCAGTTCTTC
.	TRBV6-5	.	TRBJ1-4	CASSYDRATNEKLFF	TGTGCCAGCAGTTACGATCGGGCAACTAATGAAAAACTGTTTTTT
TRBD2	TRBV29-1	.	TRBJ2-7	CSVQPASGNPYEQYF	TGCAGCGTCCAGCCGGCCAGCGGGAACCCTTACGAGCAGTACTTC
.	TRBV4-1	.	TRBJ1-4	CASSQVRPGDTGLFF	TGCGCCAGCAGCCAAGTAAGGCCAGGGGATACAGGGCTGTTTTTT
TRBD1	TRBV7-2	.	TRBJ2-7	CASSFGQGASEQYF	TGTGCCAGCAGCTTCGGACAGGGGGCCTCCGAGCAGTACTTC
TRBD1	TRBV27	few	TRBJ1-2	CASSRGWGDRGGYTF	TGTGCCAGCAGTCGTGGTTGGGGGGACAGGGGAGGCTACACCTTC
.	TRBV15	.	TRBJ2-5	CATSKEGDKKETQYF	TGTGCCACCAGCAAAGAGGGGGACAAAAAAGAGACCCAGTACTTC
.	TRBV27	.	TRBJ2-2	CASSFAGNTGELFF	TGTGCCAGCAGTTTCGCCGGGAACACCGGGGAGCTGTTTTTT
.	TRBV6-5	once	TRBJ2-2	CANRPITSTGELFF	TGTGCCAACAGACCAATAACTTCCACCGGGGAGCTGTTTTTT
.	TRBV19	.	TRBJ1-1	CATNGPAVEAFF	TGTGCCACGAACGGGCCAGCGGTTGAAGCTTTCTTT
.	TRBV9	once	TRBJ2-6	CASSVVSAGANVLTF	TGTGCCAGCAGCGTTGTATCAGCTGGGGCCAACGTCCTGACTTTC
TRBD1	TRBV11-2	.	TRBJ1-2	CASSSIRDSSGYTF	TGTGCCAGCAGCTCGATCCGGGACAGCAGTGGCTACACCTTC
.	TRBV5-6	.	TRBJ2-3	CASSLDARVGSDTQYF	TGTGCCAGCAGCTTGGACGCCAGGGTAGGCTCAGATACGCAGTATTTT
TRBD1	TRBV10-3	.	TRBJ2-5	CAISPRQGQETQYF	TGTGCCATCAGTCCCAGACAGGGGCAAGAGACCCAGTACTTC
TRBD2	TRBV9	.	TRBJ2-7	CASSVGGAGEREQYF	TGTGCCAGCAGCGTAGGGGGTGCGGGGGAGCGGGAGCAGTACTTC
TRBD1	TRBV11-3	.	TRBJ2-2	CASSSGQGPGELFF	TGTGCCAGCAGCTCCGGACAGGGGCCCGGGGAGCTGTTTTTT
TRBD1	TRBV27	.	TRBJ2-5	CASSLSTGSVTQYF	TGTGCCAGCAGTCTATCGACAGGGTCGGTGACCCAGTACTTC
TRBD1	TRBV19	.	TRBJ2-1	CASSSKTGESYNEQFF	TGTGCCAGTAGTTCCAAGACAGGGGAATCCTACAATGAGCAGTTCTTC
.	TRBV5-5	.	TRBJ1-2	CASSLALAGPTTNYGYTF	TGTGCCAGCAGCTTGGCTCTCGCGGGTCCCACAACTAACTATGGCTACACCTTC
TRBD1	TRBV6-5	.	TRBJ2-3	CASSYRGETDTQYF	TGTGCCAGCAGCTACAGGGGTGAGACAGATACGCAGTATTTT
.	TRBV19	.	TRBJ2-2	CASMWGPGELFF	TGTGCCAGTATGTGGGGCCCCGGGGAGCTGTTTTTT
.	TRBV25-1	.	TRBJ1-5	CASSEYGEGQPQHF	TGTGCCAGCAGTGAATATGGCGAGGGACAGCCCCAGCATTTT
.	TRBV27	.	TRBJ2-7	CASSQTGVREQYF	TGTGCCAGCAGTCAAACAGGCGTACGCGAGCAGTACTTC